This TCR beta chain was observed in a study of PD-L1 blockade in urothelial cancer. Study-level background: Analyses used blood from 3 weeks (second dose) and 6 weeks after treatment start. The study recovered a median of roughly 140,000 T cells per blood sample.

Trimming took 8 bases from V and 2 from J, leaving 18 bases between them. CDR3 length: 15 residues. Per germline, CDR1 MDHEN and CDR2 SYDVKM. This table comes from immunoSEQ multiplex PCR, and its TCRdb copy is limited to in-frame clones, with some not included. The sample includes around 86,000 clones, 85% of them seen just once. Noted time point: pretreatment peripheral blood. The TCR originated in a man aged 40-50 years with urothelial cancer. This specimen was PBMCs, taken around atezolizumab (anti-PD-L1) treatment. The chain carries TRBV28 and TRBJ2-5, with D possibly being TRBD2 (7 bases). CDR3 in amino acids: CASLGRGRGQETQYF. CDR3 DNA: TGTGCCAGCCTCGGGCGGGGGAGGGGGCAAGAGACCCAGTACTTC.